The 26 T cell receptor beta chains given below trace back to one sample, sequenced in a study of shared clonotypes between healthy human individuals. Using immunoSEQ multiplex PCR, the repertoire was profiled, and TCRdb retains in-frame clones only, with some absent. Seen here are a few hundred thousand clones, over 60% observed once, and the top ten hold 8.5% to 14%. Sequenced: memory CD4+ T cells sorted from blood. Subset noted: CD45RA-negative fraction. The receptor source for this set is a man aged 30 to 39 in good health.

The CDR3 loop is CASSTPRDLETQYF. DNA for the CDR3: TGTGCCAGCAGCACCCCGCGCGATTTAGAGACCCAGTACTTC. The chain uses TRBV7-8 and TRBJ2-5; no definite D call. V was shortened by 5 bases and J by 4 bases, with 14 bases between the two germline ends. This CDR3 is 14 amino acids long. Germline V lookup: CDR1 SGHVS, CDR2 FQNEAQ.

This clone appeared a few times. The CDR3 spells CASSLLRQPQHF. For the CDR3, the DNA is TGTGCCAGCAGCTTACTACGTCAGCCCCAGCATTTT. This rearrangement joins TRBV7-9 to TRBJ1-5; D unclear. Germline V gene sequence: CDR1 SEHNR, CDR2 FQNEAQ (reference sequence). The CDR3 is 12 residues long. Trimming took off 2 bases at V and 6 bases at J, with 5 bases between the two ends.

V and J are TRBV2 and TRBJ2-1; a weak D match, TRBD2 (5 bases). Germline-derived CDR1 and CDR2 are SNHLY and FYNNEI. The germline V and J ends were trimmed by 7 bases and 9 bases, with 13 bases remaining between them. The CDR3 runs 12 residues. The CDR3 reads CASTETRIEQFF. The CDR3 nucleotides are TGTGCCAGCACCGAAACTAGGATTGAGCAGTTCTTC.

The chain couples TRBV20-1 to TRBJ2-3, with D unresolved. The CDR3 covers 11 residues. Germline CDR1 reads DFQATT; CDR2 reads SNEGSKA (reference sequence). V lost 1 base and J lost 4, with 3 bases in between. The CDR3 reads CSARVADTQYF. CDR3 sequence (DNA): TGCAGTGCTAGAGTGGCAGATACGCAGTATTTT.

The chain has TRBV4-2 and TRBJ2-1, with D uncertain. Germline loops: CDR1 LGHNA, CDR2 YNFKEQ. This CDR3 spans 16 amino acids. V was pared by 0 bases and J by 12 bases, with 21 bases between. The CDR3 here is CASSQDRASETTGQFF. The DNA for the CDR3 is TGTGCCAGCAGCCAAGATCGGGCCTCAGAGACAACCGGGCAGTTCTTC.

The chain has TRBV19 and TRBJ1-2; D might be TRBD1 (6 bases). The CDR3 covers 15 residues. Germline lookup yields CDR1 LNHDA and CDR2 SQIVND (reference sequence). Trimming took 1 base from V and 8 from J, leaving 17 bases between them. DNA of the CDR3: TGTGCCAGTAGTATAGGGACACAGGGCCTCAAAGGCTACACCTTC. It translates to CASSIGTQGLKGYTF.

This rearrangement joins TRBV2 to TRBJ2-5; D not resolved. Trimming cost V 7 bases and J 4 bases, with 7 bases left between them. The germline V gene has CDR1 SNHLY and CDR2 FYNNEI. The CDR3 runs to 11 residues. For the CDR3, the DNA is TGTGCCAGCATTCAATTAGAGACCCAGTACTTC. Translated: CASIQLETQYF.

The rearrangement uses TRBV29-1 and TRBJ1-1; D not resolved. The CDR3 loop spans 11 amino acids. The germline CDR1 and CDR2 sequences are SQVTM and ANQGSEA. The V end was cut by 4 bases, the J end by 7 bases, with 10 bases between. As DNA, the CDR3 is TGCAGCGTTGGACGGACTTATGAAGCTTTCTTT. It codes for CSVGRTYEAFF.

DNA for the CDR3: TGTGCCAGCAGTGAATATGGCGGGAGTATCAATGAGCAGTTCTTC. Translation: CASSEYGGSINEQFF. The J gene is TRBJ2-1, the V gene TRBV25-1, with 7 bases aligning to TRBD2. V dropped 0 bases and J dropped 6; count of bases not matched to a gene: 5. The CDR3 runs to 15 residues. Germline V CDR1 and CDR2: MGHDK, SYGVNS.

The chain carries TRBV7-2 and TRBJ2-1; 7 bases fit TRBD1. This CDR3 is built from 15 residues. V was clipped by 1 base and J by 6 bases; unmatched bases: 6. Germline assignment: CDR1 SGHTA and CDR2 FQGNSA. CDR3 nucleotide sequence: TGTGCCAGCAGCTTAGGACAGGGCGGTGTCAATGAGCAGTTCTTC. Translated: CASSLGQGGVNEQFF.

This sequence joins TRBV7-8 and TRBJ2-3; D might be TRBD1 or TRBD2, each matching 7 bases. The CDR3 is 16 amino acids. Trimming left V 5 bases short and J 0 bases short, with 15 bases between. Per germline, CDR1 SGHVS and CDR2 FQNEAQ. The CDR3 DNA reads TGTGCCAGCAGCCTAATCAGGGGGGGAAGCACAGATACGCAGTATTTT. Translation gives CASSLIRGGSTDTQYF.

CDR3 residues: CASNSNQPQHF. The DNA for the CDR3 is TGTGCCAGCAATAGCAATCAGCCCCAGCATTTT. The chain recombines TRBV6-1 with TRBJ1-5; D remains unclear. The ends were cut back, 7 bases at V and 0 bases at J, with 1 base in the middle. The germline V gene encodes CDR1 MNHNS and CDR2 SASEGT. The CDR3 has 11 amino acids.

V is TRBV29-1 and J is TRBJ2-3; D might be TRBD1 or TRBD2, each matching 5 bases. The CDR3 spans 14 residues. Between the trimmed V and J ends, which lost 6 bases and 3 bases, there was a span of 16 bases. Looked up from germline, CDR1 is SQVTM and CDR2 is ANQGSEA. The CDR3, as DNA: TGCAGCGTAGGGGACCCACCCTTTACAGATACGCAGTATTTT. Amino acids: CSVGDPPFTDTQYF.

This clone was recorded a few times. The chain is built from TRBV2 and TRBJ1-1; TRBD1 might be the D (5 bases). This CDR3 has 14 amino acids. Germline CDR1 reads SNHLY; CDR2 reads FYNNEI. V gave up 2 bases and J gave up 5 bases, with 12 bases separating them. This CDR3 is CASSEQGVGTEAFF. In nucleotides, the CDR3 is TGTGCCAGCAGTGAACAAGGGGTCGGGACTGAAGCTTTCTTT.

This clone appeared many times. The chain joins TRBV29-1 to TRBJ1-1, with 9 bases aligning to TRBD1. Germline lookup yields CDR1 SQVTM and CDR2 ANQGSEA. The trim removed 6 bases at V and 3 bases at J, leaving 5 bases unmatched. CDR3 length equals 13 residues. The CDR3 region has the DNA TGCAGCGTCGGACAGGGGTCTGACACTGAAGCTTTCTTT. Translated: CSVGQGSDTEAFF.

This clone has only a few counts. In nucleotides, the CDR3 is TGTGCCACCAGCAGCCTTACGGGGGGACAGTCTATCAAAAACATTCAGTACTTC. Residues: CATSSLTGGQSIKNIQYF. The chain carries TRBV15 and TRBJ2-4; D may be TRBD1 or TRBD2 (7 bases each). The CDR3 has 18 amino acids. Trimming removed 3 bases at V and 3 bases at J, with 21 bases between. Germline V gene data show CDR1 as LNHNV and CDR2 as YYDKDF (reference sequence). Variable domain in full (rest from reference TRBV15 and TRBJ2-4): DAMVIQNPRYQVTQFGKPVTLSCSQTLNHNVMYWYQQKSSQAPKLLFHYYDKDFNNEADTPDNFQSRRPNTSFCFLDIRSPGLGDTAMYLCATSSLTGGQSIKNIQYFGAGTRLSVL.

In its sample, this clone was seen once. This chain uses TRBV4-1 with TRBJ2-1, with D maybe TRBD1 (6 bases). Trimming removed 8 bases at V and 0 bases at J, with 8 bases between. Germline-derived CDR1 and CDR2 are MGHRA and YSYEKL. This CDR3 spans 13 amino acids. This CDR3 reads CASQGSSYNEQFF. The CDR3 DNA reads TGCGCCAGCCAGGGGAGCTCCTACAATGAGCAGTTCTTC.

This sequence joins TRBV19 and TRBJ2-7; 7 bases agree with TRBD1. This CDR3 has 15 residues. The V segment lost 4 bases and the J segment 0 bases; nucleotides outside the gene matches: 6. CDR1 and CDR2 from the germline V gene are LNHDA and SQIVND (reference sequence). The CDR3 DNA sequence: TGTGCCAGTAGTACCGGGACAGCGAACTCCTACGAGCAGTACTTC. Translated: CASSTGTANSYEQYF.

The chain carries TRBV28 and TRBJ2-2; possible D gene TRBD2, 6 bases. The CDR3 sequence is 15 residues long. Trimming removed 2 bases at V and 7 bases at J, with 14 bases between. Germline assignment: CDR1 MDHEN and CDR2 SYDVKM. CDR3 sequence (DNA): TGTGCCAGCAGTTTAGCGGGGACCCGTGGCGGGGAGCTGTTTTTT. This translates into CASSLAGTRGGELFF.

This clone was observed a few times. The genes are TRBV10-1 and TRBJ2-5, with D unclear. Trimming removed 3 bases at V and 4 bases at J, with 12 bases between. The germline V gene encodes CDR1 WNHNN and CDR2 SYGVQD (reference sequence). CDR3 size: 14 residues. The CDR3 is CASSERNAVETQYF. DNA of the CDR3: TGCGCCAGCAGTGAACGAAATGCGGTAGAGACCCAGTACTTC.

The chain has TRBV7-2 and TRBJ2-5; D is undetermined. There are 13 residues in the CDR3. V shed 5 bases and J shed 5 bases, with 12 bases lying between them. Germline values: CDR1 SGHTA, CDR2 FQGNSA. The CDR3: CASSPGGSETQYF. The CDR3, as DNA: TGTGCCAGCAGCCCGGGTGGGTCGGAGACCCAGTACTTC.

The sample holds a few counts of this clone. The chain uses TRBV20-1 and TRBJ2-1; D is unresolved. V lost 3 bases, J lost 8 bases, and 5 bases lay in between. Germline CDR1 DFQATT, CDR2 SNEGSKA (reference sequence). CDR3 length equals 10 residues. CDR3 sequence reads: CSARTDEQFF. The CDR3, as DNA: TGCAGTGCTAGGACGGATGAGCAGTTCTTC.

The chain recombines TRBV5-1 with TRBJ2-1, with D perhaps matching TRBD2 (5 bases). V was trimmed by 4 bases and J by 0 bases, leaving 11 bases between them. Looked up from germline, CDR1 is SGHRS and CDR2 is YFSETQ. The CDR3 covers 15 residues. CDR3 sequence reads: CASSPTTSSYNEQFF. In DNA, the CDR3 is TGCGCCAGCAGCCCGACTACGAGCTCCTACAATGAGCAGTTCTTC.

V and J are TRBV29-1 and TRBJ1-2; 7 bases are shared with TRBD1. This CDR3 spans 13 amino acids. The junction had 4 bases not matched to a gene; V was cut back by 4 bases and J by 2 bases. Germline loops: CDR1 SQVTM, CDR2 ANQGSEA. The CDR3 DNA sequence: TGCAGCGTTGTGACAGGGCCCAACTATGGCTACACCTTC. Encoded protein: CSVVTGPNYGYTF.

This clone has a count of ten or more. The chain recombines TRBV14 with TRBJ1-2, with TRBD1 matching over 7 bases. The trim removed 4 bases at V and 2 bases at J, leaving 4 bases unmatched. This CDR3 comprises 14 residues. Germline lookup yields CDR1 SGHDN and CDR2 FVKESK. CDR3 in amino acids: CASSPLGQNYGYTF. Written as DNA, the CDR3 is TGTGCCAGCAGCCCCCTGGGACAGAACTATGGCTACACCTTC.

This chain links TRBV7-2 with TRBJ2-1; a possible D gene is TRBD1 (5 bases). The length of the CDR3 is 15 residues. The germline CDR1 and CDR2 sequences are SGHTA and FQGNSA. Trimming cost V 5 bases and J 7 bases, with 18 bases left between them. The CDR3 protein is CASSLGRVPTNEQFF. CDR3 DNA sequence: TGTGCCAGCAGCCTGGGCAGGGTACCTACTAATGAGCAGTTCTTC.